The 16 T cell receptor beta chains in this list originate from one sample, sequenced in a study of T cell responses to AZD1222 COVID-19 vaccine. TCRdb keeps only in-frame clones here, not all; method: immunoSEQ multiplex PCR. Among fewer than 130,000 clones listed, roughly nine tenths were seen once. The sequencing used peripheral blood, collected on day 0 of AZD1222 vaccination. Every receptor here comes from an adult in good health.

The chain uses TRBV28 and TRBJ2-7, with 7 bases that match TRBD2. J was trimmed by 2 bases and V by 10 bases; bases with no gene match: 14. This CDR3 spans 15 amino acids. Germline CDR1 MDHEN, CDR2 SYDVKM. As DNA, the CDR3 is TGTGCCATCGAGAATGGCGGGGGTAACACCTACGAGCAGTACTTC. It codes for CAIENGGGNTYEQYF.

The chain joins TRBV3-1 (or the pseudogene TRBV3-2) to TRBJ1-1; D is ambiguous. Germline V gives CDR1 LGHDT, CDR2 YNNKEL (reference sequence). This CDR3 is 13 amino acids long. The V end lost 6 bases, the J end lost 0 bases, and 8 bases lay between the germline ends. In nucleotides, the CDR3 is TGTGCCAGCAGTAGTCTTCTGAACACTGAAGCTTTCTTT. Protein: CASSSLLNTEAFF.

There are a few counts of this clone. The CDR3 DNA reads as TGTGCCAGCTCACCACCGAAACCCAGAGAAGAGACCCAGTACTTC. Residues: CASSPPKPREETQYF. The gene calls are TRBV18 and TRBJ2-5; D gene unclear. V gave up 0 bases and J gave up 3 bases, with 11 bases separating them. The length of the CDR3 is 15 residues. Looked up from germline, CDR1 is KGHSH and CDR2 is LQKENI.

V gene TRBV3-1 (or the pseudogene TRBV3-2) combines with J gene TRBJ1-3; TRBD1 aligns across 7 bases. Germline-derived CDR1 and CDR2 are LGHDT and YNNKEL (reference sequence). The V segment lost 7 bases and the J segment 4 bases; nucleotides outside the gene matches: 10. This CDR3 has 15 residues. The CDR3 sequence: CASNQGGVRGNTIYF. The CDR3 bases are TGTGCCAGCAACCAGGGGGGGGTAAGAGGAAACACCATATATTTT.

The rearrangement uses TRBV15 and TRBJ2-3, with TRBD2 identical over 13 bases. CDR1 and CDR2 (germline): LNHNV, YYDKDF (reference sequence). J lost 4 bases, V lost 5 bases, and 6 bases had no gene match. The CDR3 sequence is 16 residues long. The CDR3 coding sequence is TGTGCCACCAGCGGATTACTAGCGGGAGGGTCAGATACGCAGTATTTT. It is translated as CATSGLLAGGSDTQYF.

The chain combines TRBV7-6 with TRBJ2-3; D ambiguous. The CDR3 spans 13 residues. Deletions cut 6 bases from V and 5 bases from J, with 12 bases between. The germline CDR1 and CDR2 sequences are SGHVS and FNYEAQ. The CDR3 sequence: CASSGSEEDTQYF. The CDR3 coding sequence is TGTGCCAGCAGTGGGTCAGAGGAAGATACGCAGTATTTT.

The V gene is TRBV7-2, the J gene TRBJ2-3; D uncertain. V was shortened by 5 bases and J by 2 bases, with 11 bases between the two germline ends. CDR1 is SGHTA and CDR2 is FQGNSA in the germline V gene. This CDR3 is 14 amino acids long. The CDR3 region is CASSQMATTDTQYF. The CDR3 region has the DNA TGTGCCAGCAGCCAGATGGCTACCACAGATACGCAGTATTTT. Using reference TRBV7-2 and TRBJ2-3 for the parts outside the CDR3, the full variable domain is GAGVSQSPSNKVTEKGKDVELRCDPISGHTALYWYRQSLGQGLEFLIYFQGNSAPDKSGLPSDRFSAERTGGSVSTLTIQRTQQEDSAVYLCASSQMATTDTQYFGPGTRLTVL.

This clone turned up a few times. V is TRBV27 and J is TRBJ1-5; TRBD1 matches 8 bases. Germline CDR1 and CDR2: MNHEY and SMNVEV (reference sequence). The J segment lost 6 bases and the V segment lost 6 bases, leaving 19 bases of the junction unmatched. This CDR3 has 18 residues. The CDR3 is CASRKSRSATGVGQPQHF. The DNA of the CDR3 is TGTGCCAGCAGAAAGTCGAGAAGCGCGACAGGGGTGGGTCAGCCCCAGCATTTT.

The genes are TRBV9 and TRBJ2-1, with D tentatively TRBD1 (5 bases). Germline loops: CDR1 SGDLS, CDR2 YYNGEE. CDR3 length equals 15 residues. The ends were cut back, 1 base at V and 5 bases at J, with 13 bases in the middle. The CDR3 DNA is TGTGCCAGCAGCGTAAGGGCTAGACAGCACAATGAGCAGTTCTTC. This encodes CASSVRARQHNEQFF.

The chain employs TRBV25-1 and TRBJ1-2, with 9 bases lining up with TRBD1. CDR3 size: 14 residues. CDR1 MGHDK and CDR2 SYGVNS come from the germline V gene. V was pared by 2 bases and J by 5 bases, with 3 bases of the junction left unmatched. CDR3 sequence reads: CASSETGTGYGYTF. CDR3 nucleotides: TGTGCCAGCAGTGAAACCGGGACAGGGTATGGCTACACCTTC.

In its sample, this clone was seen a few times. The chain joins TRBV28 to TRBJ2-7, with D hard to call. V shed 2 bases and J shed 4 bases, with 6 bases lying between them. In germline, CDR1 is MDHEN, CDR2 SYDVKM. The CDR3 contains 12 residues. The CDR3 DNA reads TGTGCCAGCAGTTTAGTTGGGTACGAGCAGTACTTC. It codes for CASSLVGYEQYF.

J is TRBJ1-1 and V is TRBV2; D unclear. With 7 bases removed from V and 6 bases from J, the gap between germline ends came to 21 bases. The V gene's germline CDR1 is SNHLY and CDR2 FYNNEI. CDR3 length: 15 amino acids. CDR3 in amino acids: CASMLDSLKASEAFF. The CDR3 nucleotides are TGTGCCAGCATGCTGGATTCGCTGAAAGCGTCTGAAGCTTTCTTT.

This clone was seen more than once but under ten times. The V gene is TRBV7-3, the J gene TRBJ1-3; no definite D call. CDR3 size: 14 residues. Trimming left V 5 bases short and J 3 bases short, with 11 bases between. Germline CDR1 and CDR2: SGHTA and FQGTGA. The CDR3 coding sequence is TGTGCCAGCAGCCCTGGCCCGGGTGGAAACACCATATATTTT. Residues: CASSPGPGGNTIYF.

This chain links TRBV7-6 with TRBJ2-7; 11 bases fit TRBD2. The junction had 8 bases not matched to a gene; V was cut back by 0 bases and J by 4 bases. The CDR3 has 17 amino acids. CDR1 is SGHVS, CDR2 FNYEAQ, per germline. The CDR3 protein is CASSLAPLGTSGYEQYF. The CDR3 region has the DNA TGTGCCAGCAGCTTAGCCCCTCTCGGGACTAGCGGATACGAGCAGTACTTC.

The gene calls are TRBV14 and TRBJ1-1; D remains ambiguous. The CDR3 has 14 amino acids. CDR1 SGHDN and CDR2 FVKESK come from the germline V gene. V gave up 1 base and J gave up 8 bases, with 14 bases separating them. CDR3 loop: CASSQAQRVREAFF. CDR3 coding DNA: TGTGCCAGCAGCCAAGCTCAACGGGTTCGCGAAGCTTTCTTT. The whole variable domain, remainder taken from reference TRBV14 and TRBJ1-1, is EAGVTQFPSHSVIEKGQTVTLRCDPISGHDNLYWYRRVMGKEIKFLLHFVKESKQDESGMPNNRFLAERTGGTYSTLKVQPAELEDSGVYFCASSQAQRVREAFFGQGTRLTVV.

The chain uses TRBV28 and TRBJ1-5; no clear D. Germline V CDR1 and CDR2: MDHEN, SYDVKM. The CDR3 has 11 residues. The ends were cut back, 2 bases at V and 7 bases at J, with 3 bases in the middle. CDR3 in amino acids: CASSLNQPQHF. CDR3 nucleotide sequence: TGTGCCAGCAGTTTAAACCAGCCCCAGCATTTT.